Sequencing of this T cell receptor (beta chain) was carried out in a study of human versus mouse CDR3 diversity and MHC coevolution. The CDR3 contains 15 residues. Germline lookup yields CDR1 KGHSH and CDR2 LQKENI. Trimming pared 6 bases from V and 4 bases from J, leaving 16 bases between. Only in-frame clones appear in the TCRdb table, and some are missing; sequencing was by immunoSEQ multiplex PCR. The sample shows 60,000 or so clones, about 94% of them seen only once. The origin of this receptor is a person aged 60 to 70 in good health. The sequenced sample consisted of naive CD4+ T cells from blood. Described subset: CD45RO-negative CD62L-positive naive CD4 T cells. V and J are TRBV18 and TRBJ2-1; possibly TRBD2 for D (6 bases). In nucleotides, the CDR3 is TGTGCCAGCTCCCTAGAGGCGGGGCAATACAATGAGCAGTTCTTC. Translation: CASSLEAGQYNEQFF.